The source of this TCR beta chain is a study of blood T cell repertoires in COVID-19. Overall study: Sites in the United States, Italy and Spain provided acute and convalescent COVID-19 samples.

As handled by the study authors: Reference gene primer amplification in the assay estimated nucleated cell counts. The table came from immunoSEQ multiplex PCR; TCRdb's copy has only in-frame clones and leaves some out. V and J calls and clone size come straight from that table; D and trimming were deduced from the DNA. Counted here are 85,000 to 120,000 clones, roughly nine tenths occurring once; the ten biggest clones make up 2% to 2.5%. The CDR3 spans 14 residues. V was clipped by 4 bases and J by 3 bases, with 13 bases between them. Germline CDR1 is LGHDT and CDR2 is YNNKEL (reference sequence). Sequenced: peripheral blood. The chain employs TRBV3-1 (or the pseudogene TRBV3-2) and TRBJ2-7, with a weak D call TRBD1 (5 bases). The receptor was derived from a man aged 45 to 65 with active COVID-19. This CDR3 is CASSPVDKRYEQYF. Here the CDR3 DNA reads TGTGCCAGCAGCCCCGTGGACAAACGCTACGAGCAGTACTTC.